Sequencing of this T cell receptor (beta chain) was carried out in a study of response to subunit inactivated influenza vaccine (dated by TCRdb to the late 2010s). Background for the entire study: The study used deep quantitative T cell receptor repertoire profiling to track responses to a trivalent subunit inactivated influenza vaccine. The full study reports these points: The authors suggested that each seasonal influenza vaccination may recruit only a limited number of new T cells.

The library was built by means of RT-PCR. Sequencing took place on an Illumina HiSeq 2500. TCRdb reworked the public reads: Q25 trimming with fastp, MiXCR clone assembly, productive beta chains retained. Rows are unified per CDR3 protein, each entry keeping the most common DNA and genes. The sample records 750,000 to 850,000 distinct CDR3 sequences, around 18% of which are singletons. About a tenth of the sample is taken by the ten largest. CDR1 is given as SGHAT and CDR2 as FQNNGV, both from the germline V gene. Measured from the cysteine to the phenylalanine, the CDR3 is 12 residues long. The sequence is cut down to CDR3 DNA, 36 bases in frame from base 1. The junction shows trimming of 6 bases on V and 9 bases on J, plus 12 bases between the germline ends. Remarks on this clonotype: It has no known antigen specificity. It has no much larger one-base neighbor in the sample; base qualities were not kept.

This specimen was PBMCs from blood, taken roughly 5 days after vaccination. This receptor was taken from a man aged 50 or older who received an inactivated influenza vaccine. Donor details come from another sample of the same person, matched by shared clones. The chain couples TRBV11-2 to TRBJ2-1, with no confident D gene call. The CDR3 protein sequence reads: CASRGDVGEQFF. The nucleotide sequence reads TGTGCCAGCAGAGGCGATGTGGGTGAGCAGTTCTTC.